The table lists the clone carrying this T cell receptor beta chain with a count of one. The antigen is not known. This table comes from immunoSEQ multiplex PCR, and its TCRdb copy is limited to in-frame clones, with some not included. The table includes under 150,000 clones, 80% to 95% detected once. The data belong to a study of T cell responses to AZD1222 COVID-19 vaccine. Germline V gene data show CDR1 as SGHVS and CDR2 as FQNEAQ. V trimming: 6 bases; J trimming: 4 bases; junction bases outside the gene matches: 6. The length of the CDR3 is 15 residues. The study, taken as a whole, reports: The donors showed a predominance of white British ancestry and of females, with possible underestimation of clonal diversity. Dominant CD4 TCR responses targeted spike regions 160-218 and 743-854. Spike-specific TCR breadth and depth both grew after two AZD1222 doses. It was only after the peak T cell response that any repertoires were sampled.

The material was peripheral blood, obtained 28 days after the second AZD1222 dose. The origin of this receptor is an adult who received the AZD1222 COVID-19 vaccine. The chain employs TRBV7-8 and TRBJ2-5; 12 bases are shared with TRBD2. CDR3: CASRPEGLAGETQYF. CDR3 nucleotide sequence: TGTGCCAGCAGACCGGAGGGACTAGCGGGAGAGACCCAGTACTTC.